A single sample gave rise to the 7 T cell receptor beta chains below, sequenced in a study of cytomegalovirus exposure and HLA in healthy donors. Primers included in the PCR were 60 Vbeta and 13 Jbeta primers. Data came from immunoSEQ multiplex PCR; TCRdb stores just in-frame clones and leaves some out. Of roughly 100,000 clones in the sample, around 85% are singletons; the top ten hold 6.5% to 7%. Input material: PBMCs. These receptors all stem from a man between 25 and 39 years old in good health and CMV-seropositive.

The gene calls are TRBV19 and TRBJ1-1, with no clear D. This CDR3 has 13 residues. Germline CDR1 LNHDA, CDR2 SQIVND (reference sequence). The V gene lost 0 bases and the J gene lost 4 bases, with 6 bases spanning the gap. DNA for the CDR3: TGTGCCAGTAGTATAGATGGGAGCACTGAAGCTTTCTTT. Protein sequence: CASSIDGSTEAFF.

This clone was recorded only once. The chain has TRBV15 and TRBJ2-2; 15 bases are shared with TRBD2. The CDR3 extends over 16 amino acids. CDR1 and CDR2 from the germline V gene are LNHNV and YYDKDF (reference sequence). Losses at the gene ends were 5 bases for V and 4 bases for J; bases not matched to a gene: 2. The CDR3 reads CATSQGLAGGTGELFF. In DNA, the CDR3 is TGTGCCACCAGCCAGGGACTAGCGGGGGGCACCGGGGAGCTGTTTTTT.

Written as DNA, the CDR3 is TGCGCCAGCAGCTGGGGACAGACAGGCCAAGAGACCCAGTACTTC. The encoded protein is CASSWGQTGQETQYF. V gene TRBV5-1 combines with J gene TRBJ2-5, with 7 positions matching TRBD1. Trimming removed 3 bases from V and 1 base from J; junction bases left unmatched: 6. Germline lookup yields CDR1 SGHRS and CDR2 YFSETQ. CDR3 length: 15 amino acids.

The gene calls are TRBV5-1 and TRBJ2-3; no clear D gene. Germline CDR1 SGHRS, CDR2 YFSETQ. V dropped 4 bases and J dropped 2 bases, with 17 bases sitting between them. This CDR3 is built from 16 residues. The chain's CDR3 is CASSLLLSPATDTQYF. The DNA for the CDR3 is TGCGCCAGCAGCCTCCTACTAAGTCCCGCCACAGATACGCAGTATTTT.

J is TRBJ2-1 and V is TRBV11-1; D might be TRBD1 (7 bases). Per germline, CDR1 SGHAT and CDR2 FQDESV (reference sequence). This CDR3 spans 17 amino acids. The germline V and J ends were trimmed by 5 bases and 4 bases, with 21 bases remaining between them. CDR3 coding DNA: TGTGCCAGCAGCCCCCCGGTGGAGGGGGCCTCATACAATGAGCAGTTCTTC. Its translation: CASSPPVEGASYNEQFF.

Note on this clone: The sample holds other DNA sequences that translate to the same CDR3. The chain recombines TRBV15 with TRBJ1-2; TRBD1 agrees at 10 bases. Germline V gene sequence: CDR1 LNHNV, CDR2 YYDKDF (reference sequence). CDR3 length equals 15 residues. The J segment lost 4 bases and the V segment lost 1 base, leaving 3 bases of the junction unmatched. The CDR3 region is CATSRGQGAVYGYTF. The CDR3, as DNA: TGTGCCACCAGCAGAGGACAGGGGGCCGTCTATGGCTACACCTTC.

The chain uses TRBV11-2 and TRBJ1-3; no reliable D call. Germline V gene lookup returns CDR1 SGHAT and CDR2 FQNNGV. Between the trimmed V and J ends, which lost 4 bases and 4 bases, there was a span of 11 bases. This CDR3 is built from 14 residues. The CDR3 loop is CASSSVFGGNTIYF. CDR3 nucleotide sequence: TGTGCCAGCAGCTCCGTTTTCGGGGGAAACACCATATATTTT.